The 10 T cell receptor beta chains in this list originate from one sample, sequenced in a study of tumor-infiltrating lymphocytes in primary liver carcinoma. The researchers obtained blood RNA from unsorted whole blood and also extracted germline DNA. With a constant-region primer, TCR beta cDNA was made from approximately 500 ng of total RNA. Three-round nested multiplex PCR performed with slightly modified ARM-PCR produced the TCR beta libraries. The opening two PCR rounds, around 9 cycles each, paired TRBV1-TRBV30 forward primers with a C-beta reverse primer. TCRdb reanalysed the multiplex PCR reads using MiXCR and keeps one entry per CDR3 protein. The sample holds about 200,000 distinct CDR3 sequences; 65% are singletons and the top ten take 6% to 8.5%. Material: peripheral blood. These TCRs come from a woman aged 55-70 years with primary liver carcinoma and hepatitis B virus infection.

As regards this clonotype: This may arise from a read error, as a much more abundant clone is one base away. The rearrangement uses TRBV6-1 and TRBJ2-2; a possible D gene is TRBD2 (5 bases). CDR3 length equals 14 residues. The V gene's germline CDR1 is MNHNS and CDR2 SASEGT. CDR3 residues: CASWFTSNTGELSF. Written as DNA, the CDR3 is TGTGCCAGCTGGTTCACCTCGAACACCGGGGAGCTGTCTTTT.

Turning to this clonotype: An end of the junction does not agree with germline; a read error may underlie this. V usage is TRBV11-2 and J usage is TRBJ2-3, with D possibly being TRBD1 (7 bases). This CDR3 spans 15 amino acids. The germline V gene has CDR1 SGHAT and CDR2 FQNNGV. CDR3 DNA sequence: TGTGCCAGCAGCTACCGGGAGACGGGGACAGCTACGCAGTGTTTT. It translates to CASSYRETGTATQCF. The full variable domain, with the rest looked up from reference TRBV11-2 and TRBJ2-3, is EAGVAQSPRYKIIEKRQSVAFWCNPISGHATLYWYQQILGQGPKLLIQFQNNGVVDDSQLPKDRFSAERLKGVDSTLKIQPAKLEDSAVYLCASSYRETGTATQCFGPGTRLTVL.

Of note for this clonotype: A much bigger clone sits one base away, suggesting this may be a read error. The genes are TRBV29-1 and TRBJ2-6; TRBD1 is a possible D gene (5 bases). Between the trimmed V and J ends, which lost 6 bases and 2 bases, there was a span of 8 bases. Germline V lookup: CDR1 SQVTM, CDR2 ANQGSEA. CDR3 size: 13 residues. DNA of the CDR3: TGCAGCGTAGGGGTCACTGGGGCCAACGTCCTGACTTTC. It codes for CSVGVTGANVLTF.

As regards this clonotype: The CDR3 carries no conserved terminal phenylalanine or tryptophan, so it likely arises from a read error. The chain couples TRBV11-2 to TRBJ2-1; 7 bases agree with TRBD1. V lost 5 bases to trimming and J lost 4 bases; unmatched junction nucleotides: 11. CDR3 length: 16 residues. Germline V CDR1 and CDR2: SGHAT, FQNNGV. As DNA, the CDR3 is TGTGCCAGCAGCACCACGCAAGGGGGCGGTTACAATGAGCAGTTCTTA. Amino acid sequence: CASSTTQGGGYNEQFL.

This chain connects TRBV28 to TRBJ2-7, with 9 bases lining up with TRBD2. Germline V gene lookup returns CDR1 MDHEN and CDR2 SYDVKM. The CDR3 is 14 amino acids. Trimming cost V 4 bases and J 4 bases; bases outside gene matches: 5. The CDR3 nucleotides are TGTGCCAGCAGTTGGTCTAGCGGGACTTACGAGCAGTACTTC. Translating it yields CASSWSSGTYEQYF.

On this clonotype: With a much larger clone just one base away, this may be a read error. This CDR3 is missing its conserved last phenylalanine or tryptophan, likely due to a read error. The chain recombines TRBV28 with TRBJ2-1; 8 bases align to TRBD2. This CDR3 contains 14 residues. V shed 6 bases and J 8 bases; nucleotides not matched to a gene: 9. Germline V gene sequence: CDR1 MDHEN, CDR2 SYDVKM. The CDR3 spells CASSPRGSGDEQFL. CDR3 bases: TGTGCCAGCAGCCCTCGGGGTAGCGGGGATGAGCAGTTCCTC.

For this clonotype: A junction boundary mismatches the germline segment, possibly from a read error. The V and J genes are TRBV11-2 and TRBJ2-7; maybe TRBD2 (5 bases). The CDR3 runs 16 residues. Germline CDR1 SGHAT, CDR2 FQNNGV. The CDR3 protein is CASCLVLSVYSYEQYF. The CDR3 DNA reads TGTGCCAGCTGCTTAGTTCTTAGCGTGTACTCCTACGAGCAGTACTTC.

This clonotype has a handful of counts. One end of the junction varies from germline; a read error may be responsible. The V gene is TRBV6-1, the J gene TRBJ2-6, with unresolved D. CDR3 length: 15 amino acids. The germline V gene encodes CDR1 MNHNS and CDR2 SASEGT. CDR3 protein: CVSKYDHSGANVLTF. Written as DNA, the CDR3 is TGTGTCAGCAAGTACGACCACTCTGGGGCCAACGTCCTGACTTTC.

Regarding this clonotype: A read error is possible here, since a much larger clone lies one base away. The chain uses TRBV7-8 and TRBJ2-1; TRBD1 or TRBD2 may be the D gene (5 bases each). Germline V CDR1 and CDR2: SGHVS, FQNEAQ. This CDR3 contains 16 residues. The CDR3 loop reads CASSLDGDPSYNEQLF. In DNA form, the CDR3 reads TGTGCCAGCAGCTTAGATGGGGACCCCTCCTACAATGAGCAGCTCTTC.

The CDR3 here is CASTRPAAGEQFF. In DNA form, the CDR3 reads TGTGCCAGTACACGCCCCGCTGCGGGAGAGCAGTTCTTC. This chain uses TRBV6-5 with TRBJ2-1, with a weak D call TRBD2 (6 bases). The CDR3 has 13 residues. Trimming pared 9 bases from V and 10 bases from J, leaving 19 bases between. Germline V gene data show CDR1 as MNHEY and CDR2 as SVGAGI.